This is a list of T cell receptor beta chains from one sample in a study of blood T cell repertoires in COVID-19. The assay was immunoSEQ multiplex PCR, and TCRdb's table has in-frame clones only and misses some. The sample holds some 85,000 clones, about nine tenths seen once. The sequencing sample was made of peripheral blood. These receptors were obtained from a man aged 50-60 years with acute or convalescent COVID-19. The CDR3 runs from the conserved cysteine through the conserved F or W. A D gene is named only where the DNA matches it firmly. The listing skips clone size in some rows; elsewhere it reads once, few, many or a size class.

>TRBV6-5|.|TRBJ2-1|TRBD2
CASSYGTNHNEQFF
TGTGCCAGCAGTTACGGGACTAACCACAATGAGCAGTTCTTC
>TRBV20-1|.|TRBJ2-3|TRBD2
CSASLAGSSTDTQYF
TGCAGTGCTAGTTTAGCGGGCTCTAGCACAGATACGCAGTATTTT
>TRBV2|.|TRBJ2-2|TRBD2
CASRGLAGGRRNTGELFF
TGTGCCAGCAGGGGACTGGCGGGGGGGCGAAGAAACACCGGGGAGCTGTTTTTT
>TRBV3-1/TRBV3-2|.|TRBJ1-3|.
CASSQDRITIYF
TGTGCCAGCAGTCAGGATCGCATAACCATATATTTT
>TRBV6-6|.|TRBJ1-1|.
CASSLVVYTEAFF
TGTGCCAGCAGCCTCGTTGTTTACACTGAAGCTTTCTTT
>TRBV18|.|TRBJ1-4|.
CASSPVSANEKLFF
TGTGCCAGCTCACCCGTAAGCGCTAATGAAAAACTGTTTTTT
>TRBV30|.|TRBJ1-2|TRBD1
CAWSPGQGRGYTF
TGTGCCTGGAGTCCAGGACAGGGGAGAGGCTACACCTTC
>TRBV15|.|TRBJ2-1|TRBD1
CATSTSDREKSSYNEQFF
TGTGCCACCAGCACCTCCGACAGGGAAAAGAGCTCCTACAATGAGCAGTTCTTC
>TRBV30|.|TRBJ1-2|TRBD1
CAWSVSTGKGYTF
TGTGCCTGGAGTGTATCGACAGGGAAAGGCTACACCTTC
>TRBV5-1|once|TRBJ2-2|.
CASSLRETGELFF
TGCGCCAGCAGCTTACGGGAGACCGGGGAGCTGTTTTTT
>TRBV18|.|TRBJ1-6|TRBD1
CASSPTPGGNSPLHF
TGTGCCAGCTCACCCACCCCAGGGGGCAATTCACCCCTCCACTTT
>TRBV6-5|.|TRBJ1-1|.
CASSPSGGLGSEAFF
TGTGCCAGCAGCCCCTCGGGAGGGCTCGGGTCTGAAGCTTTCTTT
>TRBV20-1|.|TRBJ1-1|.
CSASRVDGEVGAFF
TGCAGTGCTAGTAGGGTCGACGGGGAGGTGGGTGCTTTCTTT
>TRBV28|.|TRBJ1-2|.
CASSLEGNYGYTF
TGTGCCAGCAGTTTAGAGGGTAACTATGGCTACACCTTC
>TRBV28|.|TRBJ1-5|TRBD1
CASSLTGQGNQPQHF
TGTGCCAGCAGTTTGACGGGACAGGGTAATCAGCCCCAGCATTTT
>TRBV5-6|.|TRBJ1-3|.
CASTVRGYGNTIYF
TGTGCCAGCACCGTCAGGGGTTATGGAAACACCATATATTTT
>TRBV15|.|TRBJ2-5|.
CATSRGLRGLETQYF
TGTGCCACCAGCAGAGGTCTAAGGGGATTAGAGACCCAGTACTTC
>TRBV10-3|.|TRBJ2-1|TRBD2
CAIWTSGDEQFF
TGTGCCATTTGGACTAGCGGGGATGAGCAGTTCTTC
>TRBV7-8|.|TRBJ2-4|TRBD2
CASSLGTSGVKNIQYF
TGTGCCAGCAGCTTAGGGACTAGCGGGGTCAAAAACATTCAGTACTTC
>TRBV20-1|.|TRBJ2-7|.
CSASRDYEQYF
TGCAGTGCTAGCAGGGATTACGAGCAGTACTTC
>TRBV3-1/TRBV3-2|once|TRBJ1-5|.
CASSQDWSGPEQPQHF
TGTGCCAGCAGCCAAGATTGGAGTGGCCCGGAGCAGCCCCAGCATTTT
>TRBV2|.|TRBJ2-5|TRBD2
CASSGLAPETQYF
TGTGCCAGCAGTGGACTAGCCCCCGAGACCCAGTACTTC
>TRBV7-9|.|TRBJ2-2|TRBD1
CASSLQGATGELFF
TGTGCCAGCAGCTTGCAGGGGGCCACCGGGGAGCTGTTTTTT
>TRBV27|once|TRBJ2-5|.
CASREQGGQETQYF
TGTGCCAGCAGGGAGCAGGGGGGACAAGAGACCCAGTACTTC
>TRBV28|.|TRBJ2-1|TRBD1
CASSLHRGSSYNEQFF
TGTGCCAGCAGTTTACACAGGGGAAGCTCCTACAATGAGCAGTTCTTC
>TRBV7-8|.|TRBJ1-6|.
CASSLKQRNGSPLHF
TGTGCCAGCAGCTTAAAGCAGAGGAATGGTTCACCCCTCCACTTT
>TRBV2|.|TRBJ1-4|.
CASSGRVGNEKLFF
TGTGCCAGCAGTGGTCGGGTCGGGAATGAAAAACTGTTTTTT
>TRBV29-1|once|TRBJ1-4|TRBD1
CSVGTGTEKLFF
TGCAGCGTCGGGACAGGGACCGAAAAACTGTTTTTT
>TRBV19|once|TRBJ1-6|.
CASSRQLNSPLHF
TGTGCCAGTAGTAGACAGCTCAATTCACCCCTCCACTTT
>TRBV29-1|.|TRBJ1-5|.
CSVGGRNQPQHF
TGCAGCGTTGGGGGCCGCAATCAGCCCCAGCATTTT
>TRBV7-3|.|TRBJ2-3|TRBD2
CASSPSGGIPDTQYF
TGTGCCAGCAGCCCTAGCGGGGGCATTCCTGATACGCAGTATTTT
>TRBV18|.|TRBJ1-2|.
CASSPDRDFGYTF
TGTGCCAGCTCACCCGACCGTGACTTTGGCTACACCTTC